Following are 15 T cell receptor beta chains from one sample sequenced in a study of metastatic and nonmetastatic thyroid tumors. TCRdb reanalyzed the PCR reads with MiXCR. The sample contains 64,000 or so clones, about 16% of which appear only once. Patients underwent thyroid surgery, and none had received any treatment before it. Sequenced sample: blood. Receptor source: a male donor with papillary thyroid cancer or a benign thyroid nodule (not recorded which). Some clones in this sample may be carry-over from other donors' samples.

This clone was found a few times. Without the conserved terminal phenylalanine or tryptophan, this CDR3 likely stems from a read error. CDR3 sequence reads: CASSYLQPGQGYEQFY. The CDR3 nucleotides read TGTGCCAGCAGTTACCTCCAACCGGGACAGGGGTATGAGCAGTTCTAC. The rearrangement links TRBV6-5 to TRBJ2-1; 10 bases are a match to TRBD1. This CDR3 is built from 16 residues. The germline CDR1 and CDR2 sequences are MNHEY and SVGAGI. The V segment lost 2 bases and the J segment 8 bases; nucleotides outside the gene matches: 9.

Ten or more counts support this clone. A much larger clonotype is one base distant, so this may be a read error. The chain uses TRBV19 and TRBJ2-5; 9 nucleotides agree with TRBD2. Per germline, CDR1 LNHDA and CDR2 SQIVND (reference sequence). This CDR3 contains 13 residues. V lost 8 bases to trimming and J lost 5 bases; unmatched junction nucleotides: 6. As DNA, the CDR3 is TGTGCCAGTGGGAAAGCGGGAGGCGAGACCCAGTACTTC. This gives the protein CASGKAGGETQYF.

This clone was detected only a few times. The rearrangement links TRBV6-5 to TRBJ2-7; TRBD1 matches 7 bases. The CDR3 contains 14 residues. Losses at the gene ends were 0 bases for V and 1 base for J; bases not matched to a gene: 0. Germline CDR1 reads MNHEY; CDR2 reads SVGAGI. CDR3 sequence: CASSYSGQSYEQYF. The CDR3, as DNA: TGTGCCAGCAGTTACTCGGGACAGTCCTACGAGCAGTACTTC.

This clone has at least ten counts. The chain couples TRBV5-6 to TRBJ1-2; D is unclear. Trimming stripped 2 bases from V and 0 bases from J, with 11 bases between. Looked up from germline, CDR1 is SGHDT and CDR2 is YYEEEE. The CDR3 contains 15 residues. The CDR3 nucleotides are TGTGCCAGCAGCTTCGGCAGCCCCGCTAACTATGGCTACACCTTC. This translates into CASSFGSPANYGYTF.

This clone came up a few times. One end of the junction varies from germline; a read error may be responsible. The gene calls are TRBV3-1 and TRBJ2-1; D perhaps matches TRBD1 (6 bases). Germline V lookup: CDR1 LGHDT, CDR2 YNNKEL (reference sequence). The CDR3 loop spans 16 amino acids. The CDR3 reads CASSQYGTLELKERFF. The CDR3 nucleotides are TGTGCCAGCAGCCAATATGGGACACTAGAATTAAAGGAGCGGTTCTTC.

This clone showed up many times. The chain couples TRBV3-1 to TRBJ1-1, with no clear D. This CDR3 spans 13 amino acids. Germline lookup yields CDR1 LGHDT and CDR2 YNNKEL (reference sequence). The V end lost 7 bases, the J end lost 2 bases, and 11 bases lay between the germline ends. In DNA, the CDR3 is TGTGCCAGCACCCCCGGGAGCAACACTGAAGCTTTCTTT. Its protein product is CASTPGSNTEAFF. The variable domain in full, with the rest retrieved from reference TRBV3-1 and TRBJ1-1, is DTAVSQTPKYLVTQMGNDKSIKCEQNLGHDTMYWYKQDSKKFLKIMFSYNNKELIINETVPNRFSPKSPDKAHLNLHINSLELGDSAVYFCASTPGSNTEAFFGQGTRLTVV.

This clone was counted many times. This rearrangement joins TRBV11-2 to TRBJ2-7; D perhaps matches TRBD2 (6 bases). The V end lost 0 bases, the J end lost 3 bases, and 12 bases lay between the germline ends. Per the germline V gene, CDR1 is SGHAT and CDR2 is FQNNGV. The CDR3 extends over 15 amino acids. The CDR3 sequence is CASSLETGAHYEQYV. CDR3 DNA: TGTGCCAGCAGCTTAGAAACGGGAGCCCACTACGAGCAGTACGTC.

Ten or more counts support this clone. A much bigger clone sits one base away, suggesting this may be a read error. The chain couples TRBV29-1 to TRBJ2-7; D is ambiguous. The CDR3 sequence is 10 residues long. Per germline, CDR1 SQVTM and CDR2 ANQGSEA. As DNA, the CDR3 is TGCAGCGTTGGCCAGCACGAGCGGTACTTC. Protein: CSVGQHERYF.

The chain carries TRBV7-3 and TRBJ1-1; 9 nucleotides line up with TRBD1. V dropped 6 bases and J dropped 3; count of bases not matched to a gene: 11. The CDR3 extends over 16 amino acids. Germline CDR1 and CDR2: SGHTA and FQGTGA. DNA for the CDR3: TGTGCCAGCAGTCCCGTACAGGGGGCGCGGGACACTGAAGCTTTCTTT. It translates to CASSPVQGARDTEAFF.

A few counts support this clone. The chain recombines TRBV6-1 with TRBJ2-7, with TRBD2 identical over 14 bases. The V gene end was trimmed by 8 bases and the J gene end by 6 bases; junction bases not matched to a gene: 6. The germline CDR1 and CDR2 sequences are MNHNS and SASEGT. This CDR3 region has 14 residues. The CDR3: CASGTGTSGSEQYF. Written as DNA, the CDR3 is TGTGCCAGCGGGACCGGGACTAGCGGGAGCGAGCAGTACTTC.

This clone was seen repeatedly, ten times or more. The CDR3 region is CASSGTAVFSGNTIYF. In nucleotides, the CDR3 is TGTGCCAGCTCCGGGACAGCGGTTTTCTCTGGAAACACCATATATTTT. The chain uses TRBV6-2 or TRBV6-3 and TRBJ1-3; 7 bases map to TRBD1. After removal of 8 bases from V and 0 bases from J, the junction contained 10 bases not matched to a gene. Germline CDR1 reads MNHEY; CDR2 reads SVGEGT. CDR3 length equals 16 residues.

At least ten counts were recorded for this clone. The genes are TRBV29-1 and TRBJ1-1; D is ambiguous. V lost 2 bases and J 6 bases, leaving 16 bases between the germline ends. The CDR3 covers 14 residues. The germline V gene has CDR1 SQVTM and CDR2 ANQGSEA. The CDR3 sequence is CSVEPPSRFPEAFF. The CDR3, as DNA: TGCAGCGTTGAACCCCCGAGCAGGTTCCCTGAAGCTTTCTTT.

The sample holds a few counts of this clone. The missing conserved phenylalanine or tryptophan at the end of this CDR3 makes a read error likely. The chain carries TRBV6-1 and TRBJ2-2; either TRBD1 or TRBD2 may fit D (5 bases each). V lost 9 bases and J lost 6, with 23 bases in between. The germline V gene encodes CDR1 MNHNS and CDR2 SASEGT. The CDR3 loop spans 16 amino acids. The CDR3 loop reads CARGENRATGPGELFL. DNA of the CDR3: TGTGCCAGAGGGGAGAACCGGGCCACAGGCCCCGGGGAGCTGTTTTTG.

This clone has a count of ten or more. This chain connects TRBV4-1 to TRBJ1-6, with D tentatively TRBD1 (5 bases). CDR1 is MGHRA and CDR2 is YSYEKL in the germline V gene. The CDR3 is 18 amino acids. The V and J ends lost 0 bases and 4 bases respectively, with 16 bases between them. CDR3 residues: CASSQDTGTDWYNSPLHF. The CDR3, as DNA: TGCGCCAGCAGCCAAGATACGGGGACTGACTGGTATAATTCACCCCTCCACTTT.

This clone qualifies as medium-sized. This chain joins TRBV6-2 or TRBV6-3 and TRBJ1-3; TRBD1 matches 7 bases. Looked up from germline, CDR1 is MNHEY and CDR2 is SVGEGT. J lost 0 bases, V lost 5 bases, and 7 bases had no gene match. CDR3 length: 16 residues. The CDR3 DNA sequence: TGTGCCAGCAGTCCTCTGGGACAGAACTCTGGAAACACCATATATTTT. Amino acid sequence: CASSPLGQNSGNTIYF.